Listed here are 4 T cell receptor beta chains from one sample, sequenced in a study of T-cell reconstitution after alpha-beta-depleted transplantation in children. Library preparation (for TCRbeta) was performed with unique molecular identifiers. TCRdb redid the calling of the PCR reads with MiXCR, one entry per CDR3 protein. The sample holds around 600,000 distinct CDR3 sequences, roughly a tenth seen once. The sample here was PBMCs from the stem cell graft donor, taken from the stem cell graft. These receptors were taken from a human donor who donated a stem cell graft to a child with acute myeloid leukemia.

This clonotype was recorded many times. The rearrangement uses TRBV5-4 and TRBJ2-1, with D possibly being TRBD2 (5 bases). Germline CDR1 is SGHNT and CDR2 is YYREEE (reference sequence). Deletions cut 4 bases from V and 4 bases from J, with 12 bases between. This CDR3 has 14 residues. The CDR3 loop is CASSDKSGYNEQFF. The CDR3 DNA follows: TGTGCCAGCAGCGACAAAAGCGGTTACAATGAGCAGTTCTTC. Full variable domain (rest looked up from reference TRBV5-4 and TRBJ2-1): ETGVTQSPTHLIKTRGQQVTLRCSSQSGHNTVSWYQQALGQGPQFIFQYYREEENGRGNFPPRFSGLQFPNYSSELNVNALELDDSALYLCASSDKSGYNEQFFGPGTRLTVL.

Details on this clonotype: A read error is possible here, since a much larger clone lies one base away. V and J are TRBV7-8 and TRBJ2-7, with D uncertain. The CDR3 spans 14 residues. From germline, CDR1 is SGHVS and CDR2 FQNEAQ. The CDR3 nucleotides are TGTGCCAGCAGCTTAGCCCTCTCGTACTACGTGCAGTACTTC. It encodes CASSLALSYYVQYF.

The V and J genes are TRBV6-5 and TRBJ2-1, with a tentative D call TRBD2 (6 bases). Germline loops: CDR1 MNHEY, CDR2 SVGAGI. Trimming shortened V by 0 bases and J by 12 bases, and 18 bases separated the two germline ends. There are 15 residues in the CDR3. In nucleotides, the CDR3 is TGTGCCAGCAGTTACTCGGGTTCCCCACCGGAGGGGCAGTTCTTC. Its protein product is CASSYSGSPPEGQFF.

The CDR3: CSVPLAGTSYEQYF. DNA of the CDR3: TGCAGCGTCCCGCTGGCGGGAACCTCTTACGAGCAGTACTTC. The chain is built from TRBV29-1 and TRBJ2-7, with a weak D call TRBD2 (6 bases). Between the trimmed V and J ends, which lost 6 bases and 4 bases, there was a span of 19 bases. Per the germline V gene, CDR1 is SQVTM and CDR2 is ANQGSEA. CDR3 length: 14 amino acids.